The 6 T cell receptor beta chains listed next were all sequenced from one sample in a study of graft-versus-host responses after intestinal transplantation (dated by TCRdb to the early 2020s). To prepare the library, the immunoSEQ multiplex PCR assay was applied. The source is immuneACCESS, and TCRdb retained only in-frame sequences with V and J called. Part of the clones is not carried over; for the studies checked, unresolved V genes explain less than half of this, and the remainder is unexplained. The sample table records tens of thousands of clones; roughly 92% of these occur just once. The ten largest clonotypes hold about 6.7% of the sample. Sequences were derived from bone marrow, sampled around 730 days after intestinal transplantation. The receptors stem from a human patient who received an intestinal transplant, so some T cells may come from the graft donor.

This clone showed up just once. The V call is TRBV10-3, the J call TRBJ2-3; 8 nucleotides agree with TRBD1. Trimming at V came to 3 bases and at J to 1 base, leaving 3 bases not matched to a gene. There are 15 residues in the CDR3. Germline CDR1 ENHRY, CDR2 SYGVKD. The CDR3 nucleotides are TGTGCCATCAGTGACCAGGGACAGGGCACAGATACGCAGTATTTT. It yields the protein CAISDQGQGTDTQYF.

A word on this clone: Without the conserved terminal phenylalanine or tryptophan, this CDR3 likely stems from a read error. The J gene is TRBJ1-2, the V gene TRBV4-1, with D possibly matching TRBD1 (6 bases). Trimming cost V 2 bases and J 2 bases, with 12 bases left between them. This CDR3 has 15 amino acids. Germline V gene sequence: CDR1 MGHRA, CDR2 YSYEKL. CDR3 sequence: CASSQSGVGNYGYTL. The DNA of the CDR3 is TGCGCCAGCAGCCAATCAGGGGTGGGGAACTATGGCTACACCCTC.

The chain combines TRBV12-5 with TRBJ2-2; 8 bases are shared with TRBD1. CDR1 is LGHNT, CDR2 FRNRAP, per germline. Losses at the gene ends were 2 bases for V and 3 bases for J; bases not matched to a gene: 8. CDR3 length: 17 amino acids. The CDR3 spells CASGLTQGASDTGELFF. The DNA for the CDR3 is TGTGCTAGTGGTTTGACCCAGGGGGCAAGTGACACCGGGGAGCTGTTTTTT.

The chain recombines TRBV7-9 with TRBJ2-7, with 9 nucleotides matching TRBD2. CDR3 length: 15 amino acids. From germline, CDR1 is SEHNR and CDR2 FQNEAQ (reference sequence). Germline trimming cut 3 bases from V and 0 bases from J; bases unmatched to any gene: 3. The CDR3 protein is CASSLDSGSSYEQYF. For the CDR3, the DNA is TGTGCCAGCAGCTTGGATAGCGGGAGCTCCTACGAGCAGTACTTC.

CDR3 sequence (DNA): TGCAGCGTTGAGGGGGCGACCAGGGGGCAGATTATCTCAAGCACAGATACGCAGTATTTT. This encodes CSVEGATRGQIISSTDTQYF. The V gene is TRBV29-1, the J gene TRBJ2-3; 8 bases agree with TRBD1. Germline CDR1 reads SQVTM; CDR2 reads ANQGSEA. The CDR3 loop spans 20 amino acids. V was pared by 3 bases and J by 0 bases, with 20 bases of the junction left unmatched.

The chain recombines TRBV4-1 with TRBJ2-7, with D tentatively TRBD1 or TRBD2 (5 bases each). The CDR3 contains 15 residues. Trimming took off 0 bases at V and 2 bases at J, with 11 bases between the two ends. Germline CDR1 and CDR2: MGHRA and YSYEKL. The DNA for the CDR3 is TGCGCCAGCAGCCAAGACCGGGACGGTACCTACGAGCAGTACTTC. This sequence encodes CASSQDRDGTYEQYF.